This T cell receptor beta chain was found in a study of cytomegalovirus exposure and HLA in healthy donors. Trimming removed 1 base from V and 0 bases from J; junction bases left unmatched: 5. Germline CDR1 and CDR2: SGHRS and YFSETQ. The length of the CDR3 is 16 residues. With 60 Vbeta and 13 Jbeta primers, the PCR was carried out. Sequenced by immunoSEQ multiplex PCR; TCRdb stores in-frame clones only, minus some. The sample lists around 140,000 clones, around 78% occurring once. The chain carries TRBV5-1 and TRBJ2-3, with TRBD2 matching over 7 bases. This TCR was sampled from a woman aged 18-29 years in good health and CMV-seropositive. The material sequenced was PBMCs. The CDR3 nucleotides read TGCGCCAGCAGCTTGCCGGGACTACCCAGCACAGATACGCAGTATTTT. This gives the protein CASSLPGLPSTDTQYF.